A single sample is the source of the 15 T cell receptor beta chains below, sequenced in a study of early T cells in non-severe SARS-CoV-2 infection. TCRdb ran MiXCR on the 5' RACE reads and lists one entry per CDR3 protein. The sample consists of about 100,000 distinct CDR3 sequences, 11% of them appearing once. The specimen sequenced was whole blood. These receptors all come from an adult who was a healthcare worker with PCR-confirmed SARS-CoV-2 infection or an uninfected control (not recorded which).

Details on this clonotype: This may arise from a read error, as a much more abundant clone is one base away. The CDR3 carries no conserved terminal phenylalanine or tryptophan, so it likely arises from a read error. J is TRBJ1-2 and V is TRBV25-1; 8 bases are a match to TRBD1. The junction had 12 bases not matched to a gene; V was cut back by 3 bases and J by 6 bases. The length of the CDR3 is 16 residues. Germline CDR1 and CDR2: MGHDK and SYGVNS. The CDR3, as DNA: TGTGCCAGCAGTGATCGAGCGATGTCAGGGGGCCATGGCTACACCCTC. Protein: CASSDRAMSGGHGYTL.

The V gene is TRBV5-4, the J gene TRBJ2-1, with 10 bases matching TRBD2. The junction had 15 bases not matched to a gene; V was cut back by 4 bases and J by 8 bases. Germline CDR1 is SGHNT and CDR2 is YYREEE (reference sequence). The CDR3 is made up of 17 amino acids. This CDR3 reads CASSNPEASGSRDEQFF. CDR3 bases: TGTGCCAGCAGCAACCCGGAGGCTAGCGGGAGTCGAGATGAGCAGTTCTTC.

This clonotype has a handful of counts. A junction boundary mismatches the germline segment, possibly from a read error. The chain employs TRBV29-1 and TRBJ2-7; TRBD1 matches 8 bases. From germline, CDR1 is SQVTM and CDR2 ANQGSEA. The CDR3 consists of 15 residues. CDR3: CSVEGGQGFSYEQYF. CDR3 in DNA: TGCAGCGTGGAAGGCGGACAGGGATTTTCCTACGAGCAGTACTTC.

In this sample, this clonotype turned up a few times. Relative to the germline gene, one junction end is altered; a read error may explain this. This rearrangement joins TRBV7-2 to TRBJ2-1; D ambiguous. The CDR3 contains 15 residues. The germline V gene has CDR1 SGHTA and CDR2 FQGNSA. CDR3 loop: CASSFEAASHNEQFF. In nucleotides, the CDR3 is TGTGCCAGCAGCTTCGAAGCCGCCTCCCACAATGAGCAGTTCTTC.

As DNA, the CDR3 is TGTGCCAGCAGCTCCGTCATGGGACGGTTTAACAATGAGCAGTTCTTC. Translated, it gives CASSSVMGRFNNEQFF. The chain joins TRBV5-5 to TRBJ2-1; tentatively, D is TRBD1 or TRBD2 (5 bases each). CDR3 length: 16 amino acids. Germline-derived CDR1 and CDR2 are SGHKS and YYEKEE (reference sequence). Trimming shortened V by 3 bases and J by 5 bases, and 18 bases separated the two germline ends. Full variable domain (remainder filled in from reference TRBV5-5 and TRBJ2-1): DAGVTQSPTHLIKTRGQQVTLRCSPISGHKSVSWYQQVLGQGPQFIFQYYEKEERGRGNFPDRFSARQFPNYSSELNVNALLLGDSALYLCASSSVMGRFNNEQFFGPGTRLTVL.

The chain combines TRBV30 with TRBJ1-6; D unresolved. Germline V CDR1 and CDR2: GTSNPN, SVGIG (reference sequence). The CDR3 length is 14 residues. With 7 bases removed from V and 6 bases from J, the gap between germline ends came to 16 bases. The CDR3 bases are TGTGCCTTCCATGAGGGATTCGGTAATTCACCCCTCCACTTT. It codes for CAFHEGFGNSPLHF.

The chain is built from TRBV7-9 and TRBJ2-5; a possible D gene is TRBD2 (6 bases). There are 12 residues in the CDR3. Germline assignment: CDR1 SEHNR and CDR2 FQNEAQ (reference sequence). V dropped 8 bases and J dropped 5 bases, with 12 bases sitting between them. The CDR3 sequence is CASSKEGETQYF. CDR3 DNA sequence: TGTGCCAGCTCCAAGGAGGGGGAGACCCAGTACTTC.

This clonotype was detected a few times. The chain employs TRBV5-1 and TRBJ2-5, with 8 bases fitting TRBD1. The CDR3 extends over 13 amino acids. Losses at the gene ends were 3 bases for V and 3 bases for J; bases not matched to a gene: 1. CDR1 and CDR2 (germline): SGHRS, YFSETQ. The CDR3 protein is CASSSTGEETQYF. CDR3 sequence (DNA): TGCGCCAGCAGCTCGACAGGGGAAGAGACCCAGTACTTC.

The V and J genes are TRBV20-1 and TRBJ2-1, with no clear D. The V and J ends lost 6 bases and 6 bases respectively, with 24 bases between them. The CDR3 contains 16 residues. Germline values: CDR1 DFQATT, CDR2 SNEGSKA (reference sequence). The CDR3 region is CSAHTEWMGFRNEQFF. The CDR3 DNA reads TGCAGTGCCCATACGGAGTGGATGGGGTTCCGCAATGAGCAGTTCTTC.

Only a few counts were recorded for this clonotype. V and J are TRBV11-1 and TRBJ2-1; TRBD1 matches 7 bases. Germline V CDR1 and CDR2: SGHAT, FQDESV (reference sequence). V gave up 8 bases and J gave up 3 bases; unmatched junction bases: 7. There are 14 residues in the CDR3. This chain's CDR3 is CASGQDDLYNEQFF. DNA of the CDR3: TGTGCCAGCGGACAGGATGACCTCTACAATGAGCAGTTCTTC.

The rearrangement links TRBV7-8 to TRBJ2-7; 8 bases match TRBD1. This CDR3 is built from 14 residues. The germline V gene encodes CDR1 SGHVS and CDR2 FQNEAQ. Trimming cost V 5 bases and J 1 base; bases outside gene matches: 4. The DNA of the CDR3 is TGTGCCAGCAGCCCCGGGACAGGATCCTACGAGCAGTACTTC. Its protein product is CASSPGTGSYEQYF.

Ten or more counts support this clonotype. J is TRBJ2-1 and V is TRBV7-2; 7 nucleotides line up with TRBD1. CDR1 is SGHTA, CDR2 FQGNSA, per germline. Trimming at V came to 1 base and at J to 2 bases, leaving 2 bases not matched to a gene. This CDR3 has 15 residues. The CDR3 spells CASSLGQGAYNEQFF. Here the CDR3 DNA reads TGTGCCAGCAGCTTAGGTCAGGGGGCCTACAATGAGCAGTTCTTC.

This clonotype was seen more than once but under ten times. V is TRBV19 and J is TRBJ1-2; TRBD1 is a possible D gene (5 bases). Germline V gene lookup returns CDR1 LNHDA and CDR2 SQIVND (reference sequence). V was trimmed by 9 bases and J by 3 bases, leaving 8 bases between them. The CDR3 has 11 residues. This chain's CDR3 is CASRQYYGYTF. Here the CDR3 DNA reads TGTGCCAGCCGACAGTACTATGGCTACACCTTC.

This clonotype has at least ten counts. This sequence joins TRBV28 and TRBJ2-7; the D gene could be TRBD1 or TRBD2 (5 bases each). Between the trimmed V and J ends, which lost 2 bases and 6 bases, there was a span of 8 bases. Germline assignment: CDR1 MDHEN and CDR2 SYDVKM. The CDR3 runs 12 residues. This CDR3 is CASSLGGPEQYF. Written as DNA, the CDR3 is TGTGCCAGCAGTTTAGGGGGTCCCGAGCAGTACTTC.

The rearrangement uses TRBV4-3 and TRBJ2-4; 7 nucleotides agree with TRBD1. The J segment lost 7 bases and the V segment lost 0 bases, leaving 3 bases of the junction unmatched. This CDR3 region has 14 residues. CDR1 is LGHNA and CDR2 is YSLEER in the germline V gene. The CDR3 protein is CASSQDRQGNIQYF. CDR3 nucleotides: TGCGCCAGCAGCCAAGACCGACAGGGTAACATTCAGTACTTC.